The 26 T cell receptor beta chains below were found in one sample sequenced in a study of T cell changes during pregnancy in multiple sclerosis (dated by TCRdb to about 2019). Library creation used the immunoSEQ multiplex PCR assay. TCRdb retrieved this table from immuneACCESS and kept in-frame rearrangements only. Not all clones are present; in checked studies, unresolved V genes account for under half, and no reason is known for the remainder. This sample holds approximately 74,000 clones; 88% were observed only once. The top ten clonotypes cover about 3% of the sample. The sample was peripheral blood, taken before pregnancy. All receptors derive from a female donor with multiple sclerosis, enrolled in a pregnancy study.

The genes are TRBV5-1 and TRBJ2-4; possibly TRBD1 for D (6 bases). The CDR3 covers 18 residues. Germline V lookup: CDR1 SGHRS, CDR2 YFSETQ. Trimming cost V 0 bases and J 2 bases, with 18 bases left between them. In DNA form, the CDR3 reads TGCGCCAGCAGCTTGGAGGGTCAGGGGCGCAGGACCAAAAACATTCAGTACTTC. Its protein is CASSLEGQGRRTKNIQYF.

This chain connects TRBV19 to TRBJ2-2; D is possibly TRBD2 (6 bases). Deletions cut 3 bases from V and 5 bases from J, with 13 bases between. The CDR3 has 15 amino acids. Per germline, CDR1 LNHDA and CDR2 SQIVND (reference sequence). As DNA, the CDR3 is TGTGCCAGTAGTATTTGGGCCGGGGGAACCGGGGAGCTGTTTTTT. Its translation is CASSIWAGGTGELFF.

V and J are TRBV10-2 and TRBJ2-7; 8 nucleotides line up with TRBD1. V shed 3 bases and J 3 bases; nucleotides not matched to a gene: 4. This CDR3 region has 14 residues. In germline, CDR1 is WSHSY, CDR2 SAAADI. CDR3 sequence reads: CASSDRTGSYEQYF. The CDR3 DNA reads TGCGCCAGCAGTGACAGGACAGGGAGCTACGAGCAGTACTTC.

This chain uses TRBV12-5 with TRBJ1-2; D not resolved. The CDR3 consists of 14 residues. V lost 0 bases, J lost 8 bases, and 13 bases lay in between. Germline-derived CDR1 and CDR2 are LGHNT and FRNRAP. DNA of the CDR3: TGTGCTAGTGGTTTGGTAAGGACCGGGGAAGGCTACACCTTC. Translation: CASGLVRTGEGYTF.

The chain links TRBV5-1 to TRBJ1-3; D call uncertain. Germline V lookup: CDR1 SGHRS, CDR2 YFSETQ. The V end lost 4 bases, the J end lost 4 bases, and 21 bases lay between the germline ends. The CDR3 sequence is 17 residues long. CDR3 residues: CASSLQVSGIGGNTIYF. The CDR3 nucleotides read TGCGCCAGCAGCCTCCAGGTATCCGGGATAGGGGGAAACACCATATATTTT.

The chain couples TRBV11-2 to TRBJ2-1, with unresolved D. There are 13 residues in the CDR3. In germline, CDR1 is SGHAT, CDR2 FQNNGV. V lost 7 bases and J 0 bases, leaving 7 bases between the germline ends. CDR3 protein: CASTLSSYNEQFF. As DNA, the CDR3 is TGTGCCAGCACCTTGAGCTCCTACAATGAGCAGTTCTTC.

V and J are TRBV19 and TRBJ1-2; D possibly corresponds to TRBD1 (6 bases). Germline V gene data show CDR1 as LNHDA and CDR2 as SQIVND (reference sequence). The V and J ends lost 2 bases and 4 bases respectively, with 14 bases between them. CDR3 length: 15 residues. The CDR3 coding sequence is TGTGCCAGTAGTATAACGGGGGGCGCTGGCTATGGCTACACCTTC. Translated, it gives CASSITGGAGYGYTF.

V gene TRBV30 combines with J gene TRBJ2-7, with 9 nucleotides matching TRBD1. The CDR3 contains 14 residues. Germline CDR1 is GTSNPN and CDR2 is SVGIG (reference sequence). V shed 2 bases and J 3 bases; nucleotides not matched to a gene: 5. The CDR3 DNA reads TGTGCCTGGAGTTCCGGGACAGGGTACTACGAGCAGTACTTC. The encoded protein is CAWSSGTGYYEQYF.

J is TRBJ2-7 and V is TRBV7-8, with D uncertain. CDR1 SGHVS and CDR2 FQNEAQ come from the germline V gene. The CDR3 loop spans 13 amino acids. V lost 1 base, J lost 6 bases, and 10 bases lay in between. In DNA, the CDR3 is TGTGCCAGCAGCTTAGATTATCTTCGCGAGCAGTACTTC. It encodes CASSLDYLREQYF.

In this sample, this clone turned up once. This sequence joins TRBV2 and TRBJ2-2; no definite D call. The CDR3 extends over 13 amino acids. Trimming stripped 6 bases from V and 2 bases from J, with 7 bases between. The germline V gene encodes CDR1 SNHLY and CDR2 FYNNEI. CDR3 nucleotides: TGTGCCAGCAGCTTTATAAACACCGGGGAGCTGTTTTTT. Encoded protein: CASSFINTGELFF.

The genes are TRBV10-2 and TRBJ2-3; tentative D call: TRBD1 (6 bases). Trimming stripped 0 bases from V and 2 bases from J, with 9 bases between. The CDR3 consists of 15 residues. The germline CDR1 and CDR2 sequences are WSHSY and SAAADI. The CDR3 sequence is CASSESYRVTDTQYF. CDR3 bases: TGCGCCAGCAGTGAGTCATACAGGGTCACAGATACGCAGTATTTT.

The V gene is TRBV10-3, the J gene TRBJ2-1; 12 bases match TRBD2. CDR1 and CDR2 (germline): ENHRY, SYGVKD. The V segment lost 10 bases and the J segment 4 bases; nucleotides outside the gene matches: 2. The CDR3 loop spans 13 amino acids. CDR3 bases: TGTGCCACCGGACTAGCGGGGTACAATGAGCAGTTCTTC. Its protein is CATGLAGYNEQFF.

This clone was recorded once. Distinct nucleotide sequences in the sample also encode this CDR3. The rearrangement links TRBV7-2 to TRBJ2-7; D gene uncertain. This CDR3 is built from 12 residues. Trimming took 1 base from V and 4 from J, leaving 5 bases between them. Germline-derived CDR1 and CDR2 are SGHTA and FQGNSA. The CDR3 sequence: CASSLVRYEQYF. The CDR3 nucleotides are TGTGCCAGCAGCTTAGTTCGGTACGAGCAGTACTTC.

This clone was counted only a few times. The chain couples TRBV9 to TRBJ1-2; D is uncertain. The CDR3 runs to 12 residues. From germline, CDR1 is SGDLS and CDR2 YYNGEE. The ends were cut back, 0 bases at V and 8 bases at J, with 8 bases in the middle. The CDR3 protein is CASSVAASGYTF. CDR3 sequence (DNA): TGTGCCAGCAGCGTAGCTGCGTCCGGCTACACCTTC. Complete variable domain (other parts from reference TRBV9 and TRBJ1-2): DSGVTQTPKHLITATGQRVTLRCSPRSGDLSVYWYQQSLDQGLQFLIQYYNGEERAKGNILERFSAQQFPDLHSELNLSSLELGDSALYFCASSVAASGYTFGSGTRLTVV.

CDR3 nucleotides: TGTGCCAGCAGCCGAAGAAGGGGGCTAGGGCAGCCCCAGCATTTT. This encodes CASSRRRGLGQPQHF. The chain joins TRBV7-2 to TRBJ1-5; 7 bases agree with TRBD1. The germline V gene has CDR1 SGHTA and CDR2 FQGNSA. CDR3 length: 15 amino acids. The J segment lost 7 bases and the V segment lost 5 bases, leaving 11 bases of the junction unmatched.

V is TRBV10-3 and J is TRBJ2-7, with D possibly TRBD2 on 7 matching bases. V was pared by 4 bases and J by 5 bases, with 15 bases between. The CDR3 is 14 residues long. Germline V gene data show CDR1 as ENHRY and CDR2 as SYGVKD. The CDR3 sequence is CAISAGGGVDEQYF. In DNA form, the CDR3 reads TGTGCCATCAGTGCCGGCGGGGGCGTCGACGAGCAGTACTTC.

The chain has TRBV19 and TRBJ1-2, with 10 bases aligning to TRBD1. Germline V gene lookup returns CDR1 LNHDA and CDR2 SQIVND (reference sequence). The CDR3 has 15 residues. V trimming: 9 bases; J trimming: 5 bases; junction bases outside the gene matches: 12. The CDR3 sequence is CASQASGTGEYGYTF. Written as DNA, the CDR3 is TGTGCCAGCCAAGCCTCCGGGACAGGGGAATATGGCTACACCTTC.

The V gene is TRBV5-4, the J gene TRBJ2-1, with 7 bases identical to TRBD2. Per germline, CDR1 SGHNT and CDR2 YYREEE (reference sequence). V lost 0 bases to trimming and J lost 8 bases; unmatched junction nucleotides: 8. The CDR3 extends over 15 amino acids. The CDR3 DNA sequence: TGTGCCAGCAGCTTGGCACTAGGACTAGTCGATGAGCAGTTCTTC. It translates to CASSLALGLVDEQFF.

This clone was seen only once. This chain connects TRBV5-1 to TRBJ1-4; the D gene is possibly TRBD1 (5 bases). The CDR3 sequence is 14 residues long. With 4 bases removed from V and 8 bases from J, the gap between germline ends came to 15 bases. Germline CDR1 and CDR2: SGHRS and YFSETQ. In nucleotides, the CDR3 is TGCGCCAGCAGCAGGACAAGTGTGGGAGAAAAACTGTTTTTT. It codes for CASSRTSVGEKLFF.

The J gene is TRBJ2-7, the V gene TRBV30; D unresolved. The CDR3 spans 12 residues. The germline CDR1 and CDR2 sequences are GTSNPN and SVGIG (reference sequence). With 0 bases removed from V and 3 bases from J, the gap between germline ends came to 6 bases. The CDR3, as DNA: TGTGCCTGGAGTGTACGCGGCTACGAGCAGTACTTC. Translation: CAWSVRGYEQYF. Based on the CDR3 plus reference TRBV30 and TRBJ2-7, the full variable domain is SQTIHQWPATLVQPVGSPLSLECTVEGTSNPNLYWYRQAAGRGLQLLFYSVGIGQISSEVPQNLSASRPQDRQFILSSKKLLLSDSGFYLCAWSVRGYEQYFGPGTRLTVT.

J is TRBJ1-4 and V is TRBV19, with TRBD1 identical over 9 bases. CDR3 size: 14 residues. With 7 bases clipped from V and 8 bases from J, the junction kept 8 bases outside the gene matches. Germline V gene lookup returns CDR1 LNHDA and CDR2 SQIVND (reference sequence). Here the CDR3 reads CASNTGQGYEKLFF. As DNA, the CDR3 is TGTGCCAGTAATACGGGACAGGGTTACGAAAAACTGTTTTTT.

The genes are TRBV18 and TRBJ2-3; D gene uncertain. Deletions cut 3 bases from V and 6 bases from J, with 10 bases between. Germline V lookup: CDR1 KGHSH, CDR2 LQKENI. The CDR3 is made up of 13 amino acids. The CDR3 coding sequence is TGTGCCAGCTCACCTGAGACTTGGGATACGCAGTATTTT. Encoded protein: CASSPETWDTQYF.

This clone was picked up one time. The genes are TRBV18 and TRBJ1-2; 8 nucleotides line up with TRBD1. The CDR3 spans 15 residues. Trimming took 6 bases from V and 7 from J; bases not matched to a gene: 13. Per germline, CDR1 KGHSH and CDR2 LQKENI. The CDR3 region is CASSPQTGALSGYTF. DNA of the CDR3: TGTGCCAGCTCGCCGCAGACAGGGGCCCTCAGTGGCTACACCTTC.

V gene TRBV6-5 combines with J gene TRBJ2-3, with 7 bases that match TRBD2. CDR1 MNHEY and CDR2 SVGAGI come from the germline V gene. Unmatched junction bases numbered 8, after V lost 0 bases and J lost 5 bases. This CDR3 spans 16 amino acids. CDR3 in amino acids: CASSYSTGGEGDTQYF. CDR3 DNA sequence: TGTGCCAGCAGTTACTCGACGGGTGGGGAGGGAGATACGCAGTATTTT.

The gene calls are TRBV27 and TRBJ1-2; 7 bases are a match to TRBD1. This CDR3 spans 14 amino acids. J gave up 0 bases and V 5 bases, and 3 bases lay outside the gene matches. Germline V lookup: CDR1 MNHEY, CDR2 SMNVEV (reference sequence). The CDR3 sequence: CASSTDRANYGYTF. The DNA of the CDR3 is TGTGCCAGCAGTACCGACAGGGCTAACTATGGCTACACCTTC.

V gene TRBV18 combines with J gene TRBJ2-7; a possible D gene is TRBD1 (6 bases). With 3 bases removed from V and 2 bases from J, the gap between germline ends came to 11 bases. Germline V gene lookup returns CDR1 KGHSH and CDR2 LQKENI. There are 14 residues in the CDR3. The CDR3 bases are TGTGCCAGCTCACCGGTGACAGGCGCCTACGAGCAGTACTTC. It encodes CASSPVTGAYEQYF. The whole variable domain, filled in from reference TRBV18 and TRBJ2-7, reads NAGVMQNPRHLVRRRGQEARLRCSPMKGHSHVYWYRQLPEEGLKFMVYLQKENIIDESGMPKERFSAEFPKEGPSILRIQQVVRGDSAAYFCASSPVTGAYEQYFGPGTRLTVT.